This T cell receptor beta chain was observed in a study of tissue T cells after allogeneic stem cell transplantation. Comments on this clone: The antigen is undetermined. Germline and genes: mouse. Read data end 1 residue before the CDR3 end; the end is taken from the germline J gene.

Study outcomes and limitations: Within patients, tissue anatomy strongly shaped TCR repertoire composition. This small cohort was clinically heterogeneous, and sampling depth was a limitation.

Germline CDR1 and CDR2: KGHPV and FQNQEV (reference sequence). The V and J ends lost 6 bases and 3 bases respectively, with 11 bases between them. This CDR3 is built from 13 residues. Sequencing of TCRbeta CDR3 at survey depth gave sequences and template counts. Clones were read by immunoSEQ multiplex PCR, and TCRdb kept only the in-frame ones, dropping some. The profile covers several thousand clones, with 50% appearing a single time and more than 3% taken by the ten largest. The sample's time point: mouse harvest day 7 after allogeneic transplant. Each mouse received 10^7 T-cell-depleted marrow cells plus 10^6 splenic CD5+ T cells by tail vein. Tissues came from B6→BALB/c major-mismatch GVHD mice at day 7 or 14.

This rearrangement joins TRBV26 to TRBJ1-1; D is unclear. This sequence originates from a female BALB/c mouse given C57BL/6 T cells with graft-versus-host disease after an allogeneic hematopoietic cell transplant. Sequencing was done on a sample of gut tissue. CDR3 loop: CASSRTRDTEVFF. CDR3 DNA, as far as it was read: TGTGCCAGCAGCCGGACGAGGGACACAGAAGTCTTC.